This T cell receptor beta chain derives from a study of blood T cells in healthy people across ages. Study-wide results and limits: Comparison with aged donors showed that long-lived donors had more naive CD4+ cells and higher diversity.

Concerning this clonotype: Its antigen is still unknown.

Using a J-beta primer mix together with a sample-barcoded 5' primer, a second PCR was run for roughly 7 to 11 cycles. Every single cDNA molecule received a tag from a template-switch adaptor with 12 random nucleotides. Every sample gave at least 2.5 million paired-end reads containing CDR3. TCRdb reprocessed the 5' RACE reads via MiXCR and lists one record per CDR3 protein. Of roughly 1,500,000 distinct CDR3 sequences detected, 42% appear once; the ten largest clones hold 7% to 9.5%. This CDR3 is built from 14 residues. Germline V gives CDR1 LGHDT, CDR2 YNNKEL (reference sequence). V was cut by 4 bases and J by 7 bases, with 14 bases left in between.

The origin of this receptor is a young woman in good health. Sequenced sample: blood. V and J are TRBV3-1 and TRBJ2-1; D call uncertain. The CDR3 coding sequence is TGTGCCAGCAGCCTACGGACCACTCAAAATGAGCAGTTCTTC. This encodes CASSLRTTQNEQFF.